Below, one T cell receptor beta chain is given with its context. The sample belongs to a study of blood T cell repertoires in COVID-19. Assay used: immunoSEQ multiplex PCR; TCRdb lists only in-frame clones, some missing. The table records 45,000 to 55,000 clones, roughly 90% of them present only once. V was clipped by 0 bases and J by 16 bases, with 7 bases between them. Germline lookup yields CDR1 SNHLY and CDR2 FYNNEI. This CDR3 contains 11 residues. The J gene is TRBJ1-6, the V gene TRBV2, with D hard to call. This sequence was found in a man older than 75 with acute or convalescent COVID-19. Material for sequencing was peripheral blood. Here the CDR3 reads CASSEARSLHF. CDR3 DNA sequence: TGTGCCAGCAGTGAAGCGAGATCTCTCCACTTT.